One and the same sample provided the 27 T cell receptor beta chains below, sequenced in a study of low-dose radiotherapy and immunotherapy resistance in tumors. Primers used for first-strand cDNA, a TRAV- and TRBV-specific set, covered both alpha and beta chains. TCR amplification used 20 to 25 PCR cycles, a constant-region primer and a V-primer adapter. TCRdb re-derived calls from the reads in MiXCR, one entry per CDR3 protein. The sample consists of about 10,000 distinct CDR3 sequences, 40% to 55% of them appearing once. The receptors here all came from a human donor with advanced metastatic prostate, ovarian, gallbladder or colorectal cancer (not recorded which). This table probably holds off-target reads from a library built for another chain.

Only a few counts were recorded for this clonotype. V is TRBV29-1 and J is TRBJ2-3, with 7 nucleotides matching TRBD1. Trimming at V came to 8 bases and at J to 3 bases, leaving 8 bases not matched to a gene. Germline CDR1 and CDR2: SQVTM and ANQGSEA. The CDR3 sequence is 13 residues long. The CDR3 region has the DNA TGCAGCTCCCTGACAGGGAGTACAGATACGCAGTATTTT. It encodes CSSLTGSTDTQYF.

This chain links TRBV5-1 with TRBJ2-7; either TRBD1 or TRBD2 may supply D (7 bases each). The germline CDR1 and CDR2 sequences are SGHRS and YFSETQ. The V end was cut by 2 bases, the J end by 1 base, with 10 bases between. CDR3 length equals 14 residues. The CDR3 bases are TGCGCCAGCAGCTTCCAGGGGGGGTCCTACGAGCAGTACTTC. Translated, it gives CASSFQGGSYEQYF.

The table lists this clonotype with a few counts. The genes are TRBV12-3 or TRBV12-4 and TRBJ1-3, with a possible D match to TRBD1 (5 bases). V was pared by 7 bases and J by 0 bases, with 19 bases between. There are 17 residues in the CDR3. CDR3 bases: TGTGCCAGCACTCCCCCGGGGGGACCATTCTCTGGAAACACCATATATTTT. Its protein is CASTPPGGPFSGNTIYF.

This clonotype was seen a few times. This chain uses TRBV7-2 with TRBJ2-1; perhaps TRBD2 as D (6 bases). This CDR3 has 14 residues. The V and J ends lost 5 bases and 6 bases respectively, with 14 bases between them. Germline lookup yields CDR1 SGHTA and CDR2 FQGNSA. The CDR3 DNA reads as TGTGCCAGCAGCCGGGGAGGTATCCTCAATGAGCAGTTCTTC. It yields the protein CASSRGGILNEQFF. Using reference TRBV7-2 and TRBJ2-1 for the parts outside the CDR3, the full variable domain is GAGVSQSPSNKVTEKGKDVELRCDPISGHTALYWYRQSLGQGLEFLIYFQGNSAPDKSGLPSDRFSAERTGGSVSTLTIQRTQQEDSAVYLCASSRGGILNEQFFGPGTRLTVL.

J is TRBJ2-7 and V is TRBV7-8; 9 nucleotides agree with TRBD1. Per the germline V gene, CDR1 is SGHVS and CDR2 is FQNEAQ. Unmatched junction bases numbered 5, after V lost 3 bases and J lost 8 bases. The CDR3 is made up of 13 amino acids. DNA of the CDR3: TGTGCCAGCAGCTTCTCCGGGACAGGGAAGCAGTACTTC. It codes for CASSFSGTGKQYF.

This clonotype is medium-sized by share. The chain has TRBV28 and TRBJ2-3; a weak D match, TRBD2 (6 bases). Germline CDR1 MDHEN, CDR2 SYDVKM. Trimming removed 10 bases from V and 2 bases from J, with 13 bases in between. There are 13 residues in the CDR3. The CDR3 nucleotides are TGTGCCACTGACGGGGGTACCACAGATACGCAGTATTTT. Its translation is CATDGGTTDTQYF.

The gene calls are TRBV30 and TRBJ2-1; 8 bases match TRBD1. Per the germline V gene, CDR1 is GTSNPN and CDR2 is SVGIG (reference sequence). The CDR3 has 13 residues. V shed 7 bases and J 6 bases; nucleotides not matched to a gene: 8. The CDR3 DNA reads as TGTGCCTACGGACAGGGTCCCGGCAATGAGCAGTTCTTC. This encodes CAYGQGPGNEQFF.

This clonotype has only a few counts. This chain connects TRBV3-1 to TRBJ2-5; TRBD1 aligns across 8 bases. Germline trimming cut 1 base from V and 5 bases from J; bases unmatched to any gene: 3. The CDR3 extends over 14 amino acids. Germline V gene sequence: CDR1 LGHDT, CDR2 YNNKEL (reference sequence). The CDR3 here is CASSQGTGLETQYF. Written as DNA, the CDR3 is TGTGCCAGCAGCCAAGGGACAGGGCTGGAGACCCAGTACTTC.

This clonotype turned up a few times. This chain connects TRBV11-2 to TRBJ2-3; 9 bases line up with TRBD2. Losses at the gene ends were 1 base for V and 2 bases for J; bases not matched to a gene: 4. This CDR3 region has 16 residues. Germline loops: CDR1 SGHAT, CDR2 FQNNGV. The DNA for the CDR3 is TGTGCCAGCAGCTTAGGGGCGGGAGGGTTCACAGATACGCAGTATTTT. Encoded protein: CASSLGAGGFTDTQYF.

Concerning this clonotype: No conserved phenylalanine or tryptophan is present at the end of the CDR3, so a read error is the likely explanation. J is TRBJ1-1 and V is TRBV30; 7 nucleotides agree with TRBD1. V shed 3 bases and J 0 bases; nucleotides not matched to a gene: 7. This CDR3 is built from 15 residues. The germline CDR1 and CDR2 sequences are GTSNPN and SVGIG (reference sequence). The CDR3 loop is CAWSKTGSLNTEAFS. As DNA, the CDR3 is TGTGCCTGGAGCAAGACAGGGAGCCTGAACACTGAAGCTTTCTCT.

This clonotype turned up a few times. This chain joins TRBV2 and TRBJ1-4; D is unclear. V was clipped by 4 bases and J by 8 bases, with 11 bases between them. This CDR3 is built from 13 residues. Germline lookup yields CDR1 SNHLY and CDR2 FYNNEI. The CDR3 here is CASSVGRSEKLFF. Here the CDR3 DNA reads TGTGCCAGCAGTGTAGGGAGGTCGGAAAAACTGTTTTTT.

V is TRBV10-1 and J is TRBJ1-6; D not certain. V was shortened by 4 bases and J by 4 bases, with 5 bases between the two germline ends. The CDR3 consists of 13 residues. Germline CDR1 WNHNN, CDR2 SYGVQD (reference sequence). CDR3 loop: CASSVEYNSPLHF. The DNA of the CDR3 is TGCGCCAGCAGTGTTGAGTATAATTCACCCCTCCACTTT.

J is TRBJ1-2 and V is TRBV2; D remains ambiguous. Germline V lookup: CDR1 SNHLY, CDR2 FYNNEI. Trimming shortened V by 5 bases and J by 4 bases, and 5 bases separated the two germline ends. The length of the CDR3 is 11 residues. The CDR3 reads CASSPAYGYTF. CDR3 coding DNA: TGTGCCAGCAGTCCAGCCTATGGCTACACCTTC.

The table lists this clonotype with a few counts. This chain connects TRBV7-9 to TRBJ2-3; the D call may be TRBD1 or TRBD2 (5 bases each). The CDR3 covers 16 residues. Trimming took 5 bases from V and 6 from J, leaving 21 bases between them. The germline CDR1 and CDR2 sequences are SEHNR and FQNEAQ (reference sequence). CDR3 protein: CASSPRGEGLGDTQYF. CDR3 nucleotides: TGTGCCAGCAGCCCCCGGGGCGAGGGGCTAGGGGATACGCAGTATTTT. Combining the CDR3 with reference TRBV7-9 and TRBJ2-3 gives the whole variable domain DTGVSQNPRHKITKRGQNVTFRCDPISEHNRLYWYRQTLGQGPEFLTYFQNEAQLEKSRLLSDRFSAERPKGSFSTLEIQRTEQGDSAMYLCASSPRGEGLGDTQYFGPGTRLTVL.

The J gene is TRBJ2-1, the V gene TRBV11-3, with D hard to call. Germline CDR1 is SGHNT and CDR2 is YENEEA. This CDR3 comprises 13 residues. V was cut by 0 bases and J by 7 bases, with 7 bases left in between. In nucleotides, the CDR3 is TGTGCCAGCAGCTTAGACTCCGGGAATGAGCAGTTCTTC. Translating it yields CASSLDSGNEQFF.

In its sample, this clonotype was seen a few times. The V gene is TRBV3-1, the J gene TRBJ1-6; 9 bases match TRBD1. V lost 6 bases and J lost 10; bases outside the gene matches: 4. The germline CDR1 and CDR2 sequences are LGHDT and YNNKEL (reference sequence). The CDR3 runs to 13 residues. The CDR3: CASRDRGGSPLHF. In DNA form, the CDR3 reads TGTGCCAGCAGGGACAGGGGAGGGTCACCCCTCCACTTT. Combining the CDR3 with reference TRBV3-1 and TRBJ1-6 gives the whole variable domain DTAVSQTPKYLVTQMGNDKSIKCEQNLGHDTMYWYKQDSKKFLKIMFSYNNKELIINETVPNRFSPKSPDKAHLNLHINSLELGDSAVYFCASRDRGGSPLHFGNGTRLTVT.

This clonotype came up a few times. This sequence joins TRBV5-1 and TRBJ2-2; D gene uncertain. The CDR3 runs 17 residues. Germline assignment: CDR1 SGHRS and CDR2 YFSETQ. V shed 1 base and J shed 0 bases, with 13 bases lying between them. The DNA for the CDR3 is TGCGCCAGCAGCTTGCGAGCTCCTGCCTCGAACACCGGGGAGCTGTTTTTT. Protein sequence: CASSLRAPASNTGELFF.

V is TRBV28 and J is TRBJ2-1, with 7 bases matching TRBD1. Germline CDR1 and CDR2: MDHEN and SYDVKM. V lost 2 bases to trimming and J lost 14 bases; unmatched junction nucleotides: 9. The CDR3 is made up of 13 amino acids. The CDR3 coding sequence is TGTGCCAGCAGTTTACAGGGGGTGACCCCTAAGTTCTTC. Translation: CASSLQGVTPKFF.

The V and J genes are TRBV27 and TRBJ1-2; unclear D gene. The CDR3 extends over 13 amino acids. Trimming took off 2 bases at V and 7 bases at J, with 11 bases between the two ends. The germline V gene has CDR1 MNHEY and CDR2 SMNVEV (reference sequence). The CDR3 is CASSLGRHSGYTF. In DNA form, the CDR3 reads TGTGCCAGCAGTTTAGGACGCCACAGTGGCTACACCTTC.

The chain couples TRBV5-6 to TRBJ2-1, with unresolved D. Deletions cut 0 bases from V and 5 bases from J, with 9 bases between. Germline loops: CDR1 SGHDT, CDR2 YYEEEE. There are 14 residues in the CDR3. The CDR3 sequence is CASSLGQLHNEQFF. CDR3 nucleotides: TGTGCCAGCAGCTTGGGGCAGCTTCACAATGAGCAGTTCTTC.

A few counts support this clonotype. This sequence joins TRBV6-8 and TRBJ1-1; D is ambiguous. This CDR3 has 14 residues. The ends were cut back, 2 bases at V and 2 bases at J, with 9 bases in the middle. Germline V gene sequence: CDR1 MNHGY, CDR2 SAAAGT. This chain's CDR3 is CASSYDNANTEAFF. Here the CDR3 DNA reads TGTGCCAGCAGTTACGACAACGCCAACACTGAAGCTTTCTTT.

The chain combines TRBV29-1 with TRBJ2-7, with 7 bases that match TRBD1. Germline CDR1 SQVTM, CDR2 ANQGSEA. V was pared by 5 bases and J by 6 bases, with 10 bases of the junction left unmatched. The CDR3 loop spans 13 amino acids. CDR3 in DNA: TGCAGCGTTTCCACAGGGGTGGATAGCGAGCAGTACTTC. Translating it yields CSVSTGVDSEQYF.

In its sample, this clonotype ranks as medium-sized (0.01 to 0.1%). CDR3 nucleotide sequence: TGTGCCAGCAGCCCGCAAGTAGGGCGCGACGAGCAGTACTTC. Encoded protein: CASSPQVGRDEQYF. This rearrangement joins TRBV28 to TRBJ2-7; D unclear. The CDR3 spans 14 residues. The ends were cut back, 6 bases at V and 5 bases at J, with 17 bases in the middle. Germline CDR1 and CDR2: MDHEN and SYDVKM.

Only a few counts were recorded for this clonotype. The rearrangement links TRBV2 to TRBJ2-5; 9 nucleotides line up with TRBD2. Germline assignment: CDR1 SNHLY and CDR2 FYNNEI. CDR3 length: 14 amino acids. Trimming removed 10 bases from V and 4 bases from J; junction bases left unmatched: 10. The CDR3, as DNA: TGTGCCACCGCCTCAGGGACTAGCAGAGAGACCCAGTACTTC. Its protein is CATASGTSRETQYF.

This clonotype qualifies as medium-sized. The CDR3 DNA reads TGTGCCAGCACCCTTGGGGGGGACACAGATACGCAGTATTTT. Its translation is CASTLGGDTDTQYF. This sequence joins TRBV12-3 or TRBV12-4 and TRBJ2-3; 7 bases fit TRBD2. This CDR3 has 14 amino acids. Trimming took 7 bases from V and 2 from J; bases not matched to a gene: 6.

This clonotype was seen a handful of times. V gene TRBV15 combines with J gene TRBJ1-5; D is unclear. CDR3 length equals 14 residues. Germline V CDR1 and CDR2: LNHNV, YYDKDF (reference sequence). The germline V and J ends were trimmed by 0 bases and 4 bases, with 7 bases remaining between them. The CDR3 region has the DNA TGTGCCACCAGCAGAGATTTGGGAAATCAGCCCCAGCATTTT. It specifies CATSRDLGNQPQHF. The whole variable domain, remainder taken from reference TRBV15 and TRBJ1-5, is DAMVIQNPRYQVTQFGKPVTLSCSQTLNHNVMYWYQQKSSQAPKLLFHYYDKDFNNEADTPDNFQSRRPNTSFCFLDIRSPGLGDTAMYLCATSRDLGNQPQHFGDGTRLSIL.

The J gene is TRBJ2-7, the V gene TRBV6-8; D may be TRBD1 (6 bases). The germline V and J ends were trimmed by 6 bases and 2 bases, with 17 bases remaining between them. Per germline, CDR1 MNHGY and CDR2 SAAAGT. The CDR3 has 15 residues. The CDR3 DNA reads TGTGCCAGCAGCACAGGGTGGGCCGGTACCTACGAGCAGTACTTC. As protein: CASSTGWAGTYEQYF.